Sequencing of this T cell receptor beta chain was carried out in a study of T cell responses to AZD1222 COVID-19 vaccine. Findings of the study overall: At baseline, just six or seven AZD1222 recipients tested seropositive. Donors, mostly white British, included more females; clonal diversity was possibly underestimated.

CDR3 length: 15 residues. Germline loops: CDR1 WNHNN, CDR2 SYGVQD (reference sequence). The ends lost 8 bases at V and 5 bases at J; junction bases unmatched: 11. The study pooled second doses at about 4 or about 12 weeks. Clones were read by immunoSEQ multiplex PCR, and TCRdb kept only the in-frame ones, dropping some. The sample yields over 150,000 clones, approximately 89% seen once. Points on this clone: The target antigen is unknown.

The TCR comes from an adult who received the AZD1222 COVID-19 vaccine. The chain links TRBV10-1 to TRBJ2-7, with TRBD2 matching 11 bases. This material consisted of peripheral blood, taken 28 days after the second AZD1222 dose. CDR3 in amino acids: CASAEIAGGSHEQYF. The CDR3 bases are TGCGCCAGCGCGGAGATAGCGGGAGGGTCCCACGAGCAGTACTTC.